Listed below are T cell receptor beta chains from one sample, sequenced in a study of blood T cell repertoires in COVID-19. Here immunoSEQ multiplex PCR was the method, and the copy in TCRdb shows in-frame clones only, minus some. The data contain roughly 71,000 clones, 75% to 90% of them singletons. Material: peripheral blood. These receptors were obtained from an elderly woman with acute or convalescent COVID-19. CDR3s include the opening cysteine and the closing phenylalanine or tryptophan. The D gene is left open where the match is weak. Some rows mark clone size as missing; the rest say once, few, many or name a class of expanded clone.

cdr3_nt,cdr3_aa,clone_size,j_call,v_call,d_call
TGTGCCACCAGCAGAGAAGGGGGAGGGAAGGTCTATGGCTACACCTTC,CATSREGGGKVYGYTF,.,TRBJ1-2,TRBV15,.
TGTGCCAGCAGCCAAGATCGGCTGGGGACAGTGATCACAGATACGCAGTATTTT,CASSQDRLGTVITDTQYF,.,TRBJ2-3,TRBV3-1/TRBV3-2,TRBD1
TGTGCCAGTAGTCTCGGCGGGGCAGGGGGGCTGAGCGAGCAGTACTTC,CASSLGGAGGLSEQYF,few,TRBJ2-7,TRBV19,.
TGTGCCAGCATGGGGTTCCCCAGGAGGGACACTGAAGCTTTCTTT,CASMGFPRRDTEAFF,once,TRBJ1-1,TRBV28,.
TGCAGTGCTAAACTAGAAGCTGAGCAGTTCTTC,CSAKLEAEQFF,.,TRBJ2-1,TRBV20-1,.
TGCAGCGTTACCCCCCCAGGGAGGGAAGAGACCCAGTACTTC,CSVTPPGREETQYF,few,TRBJ2-5,TRBV29-1,TRBD2
TGTGCCACCAGTGATTTAGGACTAGGTGGCTACACCTTC,CATSDLGLGGYTF,.,TRBJ1-2,TRBV24-1,.
TGTGCTAGTGCCGCGGGACAGGGCATAAATCAGCCCCAGCATTTT,CASAAGQGINQPQHF,.,TRBJ1-5,TRBV12-5,TRBD1
TGTGCCAGCAGCCAAGGACAGGTTTTGAATGAAAAACTGTTTTTT,CASSQGQVLNEKLFF,once,TRBJ1-4,TRBV14,.
TGTGCCAGCAGTGAGCCGGACAGGAATCAGCCCCAGCATTTT,CASSEPDRNQPQHF,once,TRBJ1-5,TRBV25-1,TRBD1
TGTGCCAGCAGCGTAGGCCCCTCGGGGGGGGCAAACATTCAGTACTTC,CASSVGPSGGANIQYF,.,TRBJ2-4,TRBV9,TRBD2
TGTGCCAGCAGCCTCGGAACGGCGGTTGACTACGAGCAGTACTTC,CASSLGTAVDYEQYF,few,TRBJ2-7,TRBV5-4,.
TGTGCCAGTTCTCGCGGGGGGACGAACACCGGGGAGCTGTTTTTT,CASSRGGTNTGELFF,.,TRBJ2-2,TRBV9,TRBD2
TGTGCCTGGAGTCCCGCGGCGTTCCTCAATCAGCCCCAGCATTTT,CAWSPAAFLNQPQHF,medium-sized,TRBJ1-5,TRBV30,.
TGTGCCAGCAGCCATCGCGACAGGGGCCTCATTTACGAGCAGTACTTC,CASSHRDRGLIYEQYF,once,TRBJ2-7,TRBV3-1/TRBV3-2,TRBD1
TGTGCCTGGAGTACAGGGTCGTTAGGCAATGAGCAGTTCTTC,CAWSTGSLGNEQFF,.,TRBJ2-1,TRBV30,.
TGTGCCAGCAGCTTAGCCGGGACAGGGAGTCAGCCCCAGCATTTT,CASSLAGTGSQPQHF,few,TRBJ1-5,TRBV7-2,TRBD1
TGTGCCAGCAGTTTACCGAGCGGGGGCTCCTACAATGAGCAGTTCTTC,CASSLPSGGSYNEQFF,.,TRBJ2-1,TRBV7-8,TRBD2
TGTGCCAGCAGCGAGCGGGGACTAGGAGATGAGCAGTTCTTC,CASSERGLGDEQFF,.,TRBJ2-1,TRBV9,TRBD2
TGTGCCACCAGTGATTTGCACGTTTATGGGCAGACCACCGGGGAGCTGTTTTTT,CATSDLHVYGQTTGELFF,.,TRBJ2-2,TRBV24-1,.
TGCGCCAGCAGCTTTGGGACAGGTTTCCCCGATCAGTATTTT,CASSFGTGFPDQYF,few,TRBJ2-3,TRBV5-1,TRBD1
TGTGCCAGCAGCCAAACTAGTACTGAGCAGTTCTTC,CASSQTSTEQFF,few,TRBJ2-1,TRBV2,.
TGTGCCAGTAGTATAGGGGGGGGACTTCAAGAGACCCAGTACTTC,CASSIGGGLQETQYF,.,TRBJ2-5,TRBV19,TRBD2
TGTGCCAGCAGTGACCCTAGGGGTTCACCCCTCCACTTT,CASSDPRGSPLHF,.,TRBJ1-6,TRBV2,.
TGTGCCAGCAGCTTAGTACCCGCGGTAGGGGGCGCGAGAAAGGAAGCTTTCTTT,CASSLVPAVGGARKEAFF,.,TRBJ1-1,TRBV11-2,TRBD1
TGTGCCAGCAGTTCCCCGGGACAGGGGAGGTACGAGCAGTACTTC,CASSSPGQGRYEQYF,medium-sized,TRBJ2-7,TRBV6-5,TRBD1
TGTGCCTGGAACAAGCGGGAGGGCCAAGAGCAGTACTTC,CAWNKREGQEQYF,once,TRBJ2-7,TRBV30,TRBD2
TGTGCCAGCAGCCCACGAAGGACAGGGAACACAGATACGCAGTATTTT,CASSPRRTGNTDTQYF,once,TRBJ2-3,TRBV3-1/TRBV3-2,TRBD1
TGTGCCAGCAGCGTAGGCCAGCAGGGATCTTTTGGCTACACCTTC,CASSVGQQGSFGYTF,.,TRBJ1-2,TRBV9,.
TGTGCCAGCAGTTCACAGGGGACCGCACCGAACACTGAAGCTTTCTTT,CASSSQGTAPNTEAFF,.,TRBJ1-1,TRBV3-1/TRBV3-2,TRBD1
TGTGCCAGCTCACCACCCAATGGGCTGCGTTATGGCTACACCTTC,CASSPPNGLRYGYTF,.,TRBJ1-2,TRBV18,.
TGTGCCAGCAGCTCAACAGGGGAAGTCACCTCGGGCACTGAAGCTTTCTTT,CASSSTGEVTSGTEAFF,few,TRBJ1-1,TRBV7-3,TRBD1
TGTGCCAGCAGCTTCGGAGGGGAGGGAGCTTTCTTT,CASSFGGEGAFF,.,TRBJ1-1,TRBV9,.
TGTGCCAGTATAGGGGACAGGAATCTTCATGGCTACACCTTC,CASIGDRNLHGYTF,few,TRBJ1-2,TRBV19,TRBD1
TGCAGCGTTGATAGCGGGAGGAGAGTACCCCAGTTCTTC,CSVDSGRRVPQFF,few,TRBJ2-1,TRBV29-1,TRBD2
TGTGCCAGCAGTGAAGTACTAGGGAGAGCACCCCTCCACTTT,CASSEVLGRAPLHF,.,TRBJ1-6,TRBV6-1,.
TGTGCCAGCAGACCACAGGGCTCCGGGGAGCTGTTTTTT,CASRPQGSGELFF,.,TRBJ2-2,TRBV11-1,.
TGCGCCAGCAGCCAAGTTGGAGGGGCGAACACTGAAGCTTTCTTT,CASSQVGGANTEAFF,once,TRBJ1-1,TRBV4-1,.
TGTGCCAGCAGCTTGGATGGGGGGGCGGAAGATACGCAGTATTTT,CASSLDGGAEDTQYF,.,TRBJ2-3,TRBV5-6,.
TGTGCCAGCAGCTTAAGCCGGAGCTCTGGAAACACCATATATTTT,CASSLSRSSGNTIYF,.,TRBJ1-3,TRBV7-9,.
TGTGCCAGCAGCTTAGGGCCCCTCACAGATACGCAGTATTTT,CASSLGPLTDTQYF,.,TRBJ2-3,TRBV7-9,.
TGTGCCAGTAGTCCGGGACAGGGGGCAGAGACCCAGTACTTC,CASSPGQGAETQYF,few,TRBJ2-5,TRBV19,TRBD1
TGTGCCAGCAGAGAGGACAGTTCGAATTCACCCCTCCACTTT,CASREDSSNSPLHF,.,TRBJ1-6,TRBV2,.
TGCAGCGTTGAACTGGACAGGGGAAGGGAAAAACTGTTTTTT,CSVELDRGREKLFF,.,TRBJ1-4,TRBV29-1,TRBD1
TGTGCCAGCAGCTTGGGACTAGCGGGATACTGGGGGTCCTACAATGAGCAGTTCTTC,CASSLGLAGYWGSYNEQFF,.,TRBJ2-1,TRBV7-9,TRBD2
TGTGCCAGCAGCTTAACCCCTAGCGGGCGTGGCTCCTACAATGAGCAGTTCTTC,CASSLTPSGRGSYNEQFF,.,TRBJ2-1,TRBV7-3,TRBD2
TGTGCCACCAGTGACACAGGCCAAGAGACCCAGTACTTC,CATSDTGQETQYF,.,TRBJ2-5,TRBV24-1,.
TGTGCCAGCAGCCAAACGGCGGGGACTCAAGCTTTCTTT,CASSQTAGTQAFF,.,TRBJ1-1,TRBV3-1/TRBV3-2,.
TGTGCCAGCAGCCAAGGAGGGGGAGATGGCTACACCTTC,CASSQGGGDGYTF,.,TRBJ1-2,TRBV4-2,.
TGTGCACGGCCCAACGAGGATGGCTACACCTTC,CARPNEDGYTF,.,TRBJ1-2,TRBV6-5,.
TGTGCCAGCAGCTTAACAGGACAAAATAACTATGGCTACACCTTC,CASSLTGQNNYGYTF,.,TRBJ1-2,TRBV7-3,.
TGTGCCAGCAGAAACAGGGTGGGAGATGAAAAACTGTTTTTT,CASRNRVGDEKLFF,.,TRBJ1-4,TRBV2,.
TGTGCCACTAGACAGGGTGGCTATGGTGGGAGAGCTTTCTTT,CATRQGGYGGRAFF,.,TRBJ1-1,TRBV6-5,TRBD1
TGCGCCAGCAGCTTCGGGGGTTCTAATGAAAAACTGTTTTTT,CASSFGGSNEKLFF,.,TRBJ1-4,TRBV5-1,.
TGCGCTACGCACCCGGGGACAGGGATCTCCGAGCAGTACTTC,CATHPGTGISEQYF,.,TRBJ2-7,TRBV5-1,TRBD1